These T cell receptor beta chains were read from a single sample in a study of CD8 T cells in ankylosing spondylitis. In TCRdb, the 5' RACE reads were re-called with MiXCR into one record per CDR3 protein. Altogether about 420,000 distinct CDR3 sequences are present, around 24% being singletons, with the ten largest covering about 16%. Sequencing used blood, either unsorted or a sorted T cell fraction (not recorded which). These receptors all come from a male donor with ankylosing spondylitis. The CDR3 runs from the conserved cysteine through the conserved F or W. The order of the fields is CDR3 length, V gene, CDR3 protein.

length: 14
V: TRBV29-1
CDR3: CSAPKRESADTQYF

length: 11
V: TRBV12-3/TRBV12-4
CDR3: CASATATEAFF

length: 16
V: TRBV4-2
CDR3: CASSQAAGESTDTQYF

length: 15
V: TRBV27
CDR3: CASSLSGQTSGIQYF

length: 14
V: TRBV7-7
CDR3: CASSRGAGMNEQFF

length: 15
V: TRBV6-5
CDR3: CASSYSLAGVGEQFF

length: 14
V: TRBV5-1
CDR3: CASSLSEVDNEQFF

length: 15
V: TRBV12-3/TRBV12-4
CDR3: CASSLGGARNTEAFF

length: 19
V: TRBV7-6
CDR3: CASSLDPPGIRGLSYEQYF

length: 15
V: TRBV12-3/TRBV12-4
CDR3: CASSGTSGITDTQYF

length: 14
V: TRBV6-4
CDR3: CASKLSMGNTEAFF

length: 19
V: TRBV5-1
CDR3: CASSLAGPGQGAGNTEAFF

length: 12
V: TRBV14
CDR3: CASSQGFYEQYF

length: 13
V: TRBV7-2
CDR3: CASLAQLNYGYTF

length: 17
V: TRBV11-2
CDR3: CASSLRTSGRAAYEQYF

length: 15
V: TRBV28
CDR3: CASQERDGSTDTQYF

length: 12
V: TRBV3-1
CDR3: CASRSRAGEAFF

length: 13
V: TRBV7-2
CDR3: CASSLPGTVLYTF

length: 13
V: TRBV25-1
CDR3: CASSVSTQETQYF

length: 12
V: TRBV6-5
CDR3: CASSRGSDTQYF

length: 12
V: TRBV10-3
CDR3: CAINAGSGEQYF

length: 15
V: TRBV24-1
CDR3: CATSDPGLPNYGYTF

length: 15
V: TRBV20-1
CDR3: CSARPAGALYNEQFF

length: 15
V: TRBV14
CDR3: CASSQPGQGPDTQYF

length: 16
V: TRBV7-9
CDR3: CASSLSAGGGGSPLHF

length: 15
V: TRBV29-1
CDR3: CSVLLASGDTNEQFF

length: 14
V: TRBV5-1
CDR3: CASSLEGLRDTQYF

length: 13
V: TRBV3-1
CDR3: CASSLTSGSEQFF

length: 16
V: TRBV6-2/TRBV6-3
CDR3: CASSHRPDRGADTQYF

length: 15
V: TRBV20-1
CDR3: CSARRRLPMNTEAFF

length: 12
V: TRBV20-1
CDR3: CSAKPRRGEQYF

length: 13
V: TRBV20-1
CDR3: CSAREDQALGYTF

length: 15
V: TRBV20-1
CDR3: CSALHGTSSTDTQYF

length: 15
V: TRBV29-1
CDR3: CSVEPLSTDNYEQYF